This T cell receptor (beta chain) was found in a study of graft-versus-host responses after intestinal transplantation. Trimming removed 5 bases at V and 1 base at J, with 14 bases between. This CDR3 is built from 15 residues. Germline loops: CDR1 MNHEY, CDR2 SMNVEV (reference sequence). As for this clone: Its antigen is still unknown.

Whole-study results and caveats: High graft-versus-host to host-versus-graft T cell clonal ratios marked allografts of patients with graft-donor macrochimerism. GvH clones detected in recipient marrow included some appearing first in ileum or blood.

Some clones are missing from TCRdb's copy, which holds only in-frame ones; the method was immunoSEQ multiplex PCR. The data contain under 80,000 clones, around 93% of them singletons. The chain combines TRBV27 with TRBJ1-1; D is perhaps TRBD1 (5 bases). This clonotype originated in a human patient who received an intestinal transplant, so some T cells may come from the graft donor. The sequenced sample was PBMCs, obtained 98 days after intestinal transplantation. CDR3 nucleotides: TGTGCCAGCAGTAGGAGGGGCCGGGAGAACACTGAAGCTTTCTTT. Its protein product is CASSRRGRENTEAFF.